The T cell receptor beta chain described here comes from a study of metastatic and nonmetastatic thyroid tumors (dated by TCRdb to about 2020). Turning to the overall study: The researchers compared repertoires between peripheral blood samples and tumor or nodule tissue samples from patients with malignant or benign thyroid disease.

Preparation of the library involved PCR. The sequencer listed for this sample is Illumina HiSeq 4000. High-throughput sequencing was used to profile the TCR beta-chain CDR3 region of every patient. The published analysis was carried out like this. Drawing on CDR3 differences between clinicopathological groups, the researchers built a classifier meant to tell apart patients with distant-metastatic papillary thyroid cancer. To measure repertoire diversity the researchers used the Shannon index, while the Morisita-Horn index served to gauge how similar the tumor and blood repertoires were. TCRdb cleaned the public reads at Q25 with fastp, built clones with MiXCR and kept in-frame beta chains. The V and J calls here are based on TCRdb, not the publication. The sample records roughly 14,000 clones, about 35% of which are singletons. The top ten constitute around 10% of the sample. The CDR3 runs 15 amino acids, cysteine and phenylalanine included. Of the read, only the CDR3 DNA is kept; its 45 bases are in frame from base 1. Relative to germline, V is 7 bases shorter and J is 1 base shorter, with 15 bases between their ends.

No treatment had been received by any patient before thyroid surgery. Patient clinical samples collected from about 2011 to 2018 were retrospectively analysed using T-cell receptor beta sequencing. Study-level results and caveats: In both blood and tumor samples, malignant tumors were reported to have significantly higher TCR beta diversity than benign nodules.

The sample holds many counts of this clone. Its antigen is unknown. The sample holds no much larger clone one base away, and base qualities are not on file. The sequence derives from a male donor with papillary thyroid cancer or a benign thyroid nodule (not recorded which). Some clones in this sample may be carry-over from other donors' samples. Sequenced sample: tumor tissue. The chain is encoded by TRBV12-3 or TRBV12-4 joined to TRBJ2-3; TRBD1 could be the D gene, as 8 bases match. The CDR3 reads CASIRQGRGTDTQYF. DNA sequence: TGTGCCAGCATCAGACAGGGGAGGGGCACAGATACGCAGTATTTT.